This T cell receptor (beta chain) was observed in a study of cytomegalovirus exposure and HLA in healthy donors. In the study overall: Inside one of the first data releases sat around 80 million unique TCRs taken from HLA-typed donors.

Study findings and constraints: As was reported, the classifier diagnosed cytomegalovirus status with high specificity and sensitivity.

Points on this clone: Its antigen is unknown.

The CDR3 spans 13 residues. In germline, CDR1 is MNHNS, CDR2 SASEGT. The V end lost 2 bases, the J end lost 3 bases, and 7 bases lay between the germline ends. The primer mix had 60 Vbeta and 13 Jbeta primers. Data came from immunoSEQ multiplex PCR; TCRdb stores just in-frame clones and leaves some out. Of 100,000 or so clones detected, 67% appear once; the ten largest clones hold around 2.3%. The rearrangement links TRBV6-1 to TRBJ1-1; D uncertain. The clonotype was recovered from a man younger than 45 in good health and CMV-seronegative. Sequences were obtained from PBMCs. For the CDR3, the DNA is TGTGCCAGCAGTGAAATATCCCACACTGAAGCTTTCTTT. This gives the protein CASSEISHTEAFF.